The present T cell receptor (beta chain) was sequenced within a study of T cells in Graves' hyperthyroidism and ophthalmopathy. There are 11 residues in the CDR3. CDR1 is SGHAT and CDR2 is FQNNGV in the germline V gene. V lost 9 bases, J lost 10 bases, and 4 bases stayed unmatched. This clonotype was observed at least ten times. What it recognizes is unknown. Thyroid ultrasound, orbital computed tomography, clinical symptoms, and serum thyroxine and TRAb underpinned diagnoses. Amplified TCR beta CDR3 regions derived from RNA transcripts. Using the HTBI primer set, a first-round RT-PCR was run on the TCR CDR3. One entry per CDR3 protein results from TCRdb running MiXCR on the multiplex PCR reads. Here the sample spans under 350,000 distinct CDR3 sequences, approximately 18% being singletons. General study results and limits: Ophthalmopathy and stable hyperthyroidism were separated by a 13 V-J model. Within blood appeared most thyroid clonotypes that had expanded above 0.001.

This TCR derives from a woman aged 45-59 years with Graves' hyperthyroidism. V and J are TRBV11-2 and TRBJ1-1; 11 bases agree with TRBD1. The sequencing sample was made of blood. The CDR3 is CARSGQGGAFF. The DNA of the CDR3 is TGTGCCAGATCGGGACAGGGGGGAGCTTTCTTT. The complete variable domain, with remaining parts taken from reference TRBV11-2 and TRBJ1-1, reads EAGVAQSPRYKIIEKRQSVAFWCNPISGHATLYWYQQILGQGPKLLIQFQNNGVVDDSQLPKDRFSAERLKGVDSTLKIQPAKLEDSAVYLCARSGQGGAFFGQGTRLTVV.